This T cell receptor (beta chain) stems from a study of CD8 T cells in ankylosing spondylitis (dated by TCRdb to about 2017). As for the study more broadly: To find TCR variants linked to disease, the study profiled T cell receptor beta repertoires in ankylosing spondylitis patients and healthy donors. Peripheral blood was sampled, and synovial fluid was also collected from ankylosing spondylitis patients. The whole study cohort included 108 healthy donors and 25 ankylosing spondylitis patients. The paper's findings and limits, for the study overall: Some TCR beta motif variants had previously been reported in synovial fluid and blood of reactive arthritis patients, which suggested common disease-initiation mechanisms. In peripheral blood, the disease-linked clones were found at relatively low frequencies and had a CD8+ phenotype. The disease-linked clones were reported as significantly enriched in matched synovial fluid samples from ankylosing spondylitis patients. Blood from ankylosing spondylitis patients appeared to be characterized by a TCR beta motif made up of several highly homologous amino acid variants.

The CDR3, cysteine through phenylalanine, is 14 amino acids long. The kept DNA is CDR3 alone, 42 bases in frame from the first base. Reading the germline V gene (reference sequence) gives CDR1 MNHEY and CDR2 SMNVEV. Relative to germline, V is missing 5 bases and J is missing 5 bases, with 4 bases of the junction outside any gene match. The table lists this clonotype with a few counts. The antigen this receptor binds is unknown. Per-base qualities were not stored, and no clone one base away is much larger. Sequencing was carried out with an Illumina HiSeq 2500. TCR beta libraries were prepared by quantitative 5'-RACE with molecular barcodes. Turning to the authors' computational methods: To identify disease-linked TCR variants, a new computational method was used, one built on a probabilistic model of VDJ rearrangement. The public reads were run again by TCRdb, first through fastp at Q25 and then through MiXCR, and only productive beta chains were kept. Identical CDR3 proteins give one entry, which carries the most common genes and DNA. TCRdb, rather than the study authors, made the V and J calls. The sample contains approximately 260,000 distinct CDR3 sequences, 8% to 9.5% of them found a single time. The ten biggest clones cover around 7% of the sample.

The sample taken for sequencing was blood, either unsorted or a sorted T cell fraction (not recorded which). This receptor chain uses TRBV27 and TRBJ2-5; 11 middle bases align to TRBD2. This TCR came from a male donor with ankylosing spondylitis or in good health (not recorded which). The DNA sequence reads TGTGCCAGCAGTCAGTTAGCGGGGGGGGAGACCCAGTACTTC. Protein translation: CASSQLAGGETQYF.